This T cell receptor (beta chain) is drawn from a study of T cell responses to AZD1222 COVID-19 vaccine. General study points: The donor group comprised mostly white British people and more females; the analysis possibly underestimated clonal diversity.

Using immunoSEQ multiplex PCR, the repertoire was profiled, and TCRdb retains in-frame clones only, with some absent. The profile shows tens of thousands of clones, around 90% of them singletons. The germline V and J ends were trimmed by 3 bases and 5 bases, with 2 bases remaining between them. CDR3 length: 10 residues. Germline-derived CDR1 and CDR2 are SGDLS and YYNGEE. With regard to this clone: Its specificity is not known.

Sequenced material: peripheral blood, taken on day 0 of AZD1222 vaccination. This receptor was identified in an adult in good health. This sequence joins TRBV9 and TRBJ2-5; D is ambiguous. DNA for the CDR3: TGTGCCAGCAGCGGGGAGACCCAGTACTTC. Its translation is CASSGETQYF.